A single sample gave rise to the 5 T cell receptor beta chains below, sequenced in a study of blood T cell repertoires in COVID-19. Profiling relied on immunoSEQ multiplex PCR, and the TCRdb table lists in-frame clones only, not all of them. The sample includes 200,000 to 250,000 clones, 70% to 90% of them seen just once. The sequencing input was peripheral blood. These receptors were taken from a woman aged 30 to 39 with COVID-19, enrolled during active disease.

This clone occurred a few times. The chain uses TRBV30 and TRBJ2-4, with D possibly being TRBD2 (6 bases). The CDR3 loop spans 11 amino acids. CDR1 is GTSNPN and CDR2 is SVGIG in the germline V gene (reference sequence). CDR3 sequence reads: CATRLVNIQYF. The CDR3 DNA reads TGTGCGACGCGACTAGTTAACATTCAGTACTTC.

The V and J genes are TRBV5-1 and TRBJ2-7; 8 bases are shared with TRBD2. Germline V lookup: CDR1 SGHRS, CDR2 YFSETQ. This CDR3 comprises 14 residues. The V and J ends lost 4 bases and 3 bases, in that order; junction bases with no gene match: 6. The CDR3 DNA is TGCGCCAGCAGCCCGGGCGCGGGGGGCTACGAGCAGTACTTC. Protein: CASSPGAGGYEQYF.

J is TRBJ2-3 and V is TRBV5-4; tentative D call: TRBD2 (5 bases). Trimming shortened V by 2 bases and J by 0 bases, and 10 bases separated the two germline ends. The CDR3 has 15 residues. Germline V lookup: CDR1 SGHNT, CDR2 YYREEE (reference sequence). This CDR3 reads CASSLPGTSTDTQYF. The CDR3, as DNA: TGTGCCAGCAGCTTACCGGGAACTAGCACAGATACGCAGTATTTT.

The V gene is TRBV6-2 or TRBV6-3, the J gene TRBJ2-3; 11 positions match TRBD1. CDR1 MNHEY and CDR2 SVGEGT come from the germline V gene. The CDR3 consists of 16 residues. V lost 5 bases and J lost 4; bases outside the gene matches: 8. The CDR3 bases are TGTGCCAGCAGTACAGGACAGGGGGCGTTGGCAGATACGCAGTATTTT. This translates into CASSTGQGALADTQYF.

The J gene is TRBJ2-2, the V gene TRBV4-1, with D perhaps TRBD1 (6 bases). V lost 1 base to trimming and J lost 3 bases, with 12 bases between them. The CDR3 covers 16 residues. Germline lookup yields CDR1 MGHRA and CDR2 YSYEKL. CDR3 region: CASSQVATGYTGELFF. CDR3 nucleotides: TGCGCCAGCAGCCAAGTTGCGACAGGTTACACCGGGGAGCTGTTTTTT.